This TCR beta chain is drawn from a study of T-cell reconstitution after alpha-beta-depleted transplantation in children. This CDR3 comprises 16 residues. The V end lost 0 bases, the J end lost 6 bases, and 17 bases lay between the germline ends. Germline V gene lookup returns CDR1 SGHRS and CDR2 YFSETQ. This clonotype was counted many times. Unique molecular identifiers were used to barcode this TCRbeta library. TCRdb ran MiXCR on the PCR reads and lists one entry per CDR3 protein. The sample carries a few hundred thousand distinct CDR3 sequences, 9.7% recorded once. This specimen was PBMCs from the stem cell graft donor, taken from the stem cell graft. V and J are TRBV5-1 and TRBJ2-3; maybe TRBD2 (5 bases). The sequence came from a human donor who donated a stem cell graft to a child with SCID. CDR3 nucleotide sequence: TGCGCCAGCAGCTTGGGTGACGGCCGGACGGGGGATACGCAGTATTTT. This encodes CASSLGDGRTGDTQYF.